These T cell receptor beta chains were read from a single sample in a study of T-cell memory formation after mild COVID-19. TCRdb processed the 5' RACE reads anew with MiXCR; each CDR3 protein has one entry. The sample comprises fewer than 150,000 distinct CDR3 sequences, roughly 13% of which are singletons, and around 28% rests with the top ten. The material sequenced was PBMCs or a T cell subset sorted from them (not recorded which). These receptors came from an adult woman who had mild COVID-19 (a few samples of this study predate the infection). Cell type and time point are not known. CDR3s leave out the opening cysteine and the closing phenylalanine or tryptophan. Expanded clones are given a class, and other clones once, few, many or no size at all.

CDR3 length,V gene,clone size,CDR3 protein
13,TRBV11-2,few,ASSPPGLANLEQF
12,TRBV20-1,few,SALTQVGDYGYT
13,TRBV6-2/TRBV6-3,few,ASRGTFSSYNEQF
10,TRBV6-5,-,ASGQGRQPQH
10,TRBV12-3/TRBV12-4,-,ASSLLGTEAF
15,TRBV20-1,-,SVGPGGSEAGANVLT
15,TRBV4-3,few,ASSQGVLGGRSWEQY
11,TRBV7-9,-,ASSGGANNEQF
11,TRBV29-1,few,STRRWVADTQY
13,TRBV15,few,ATSRGRGRADTQY
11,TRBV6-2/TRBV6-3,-,ASRDRAPSEAF
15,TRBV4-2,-,ASSQPWGDTDYNEQF
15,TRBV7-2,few,ASSLDPRGTYQETQY
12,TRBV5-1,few,ASSLKGAPYEQY
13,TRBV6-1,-,ASSALGSGGTEAF
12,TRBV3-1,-,ASSQERSPYGYT
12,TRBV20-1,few,SARRHNPDTEAF
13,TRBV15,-,ATGRDLGSYNEQF
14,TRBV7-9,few,ASSSRDSGGPYEQY
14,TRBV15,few,ATSSRTGPREDTQY
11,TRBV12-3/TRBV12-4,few,ASSVTANYGYT
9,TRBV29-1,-,SVDRDTEAF
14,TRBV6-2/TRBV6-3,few,ASPPDAGNFYNEQF
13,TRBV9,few,ASSLIGTANEKLF
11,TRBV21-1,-,ASSGTPYNEQF
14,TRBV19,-,ASSIDWIAGDTEAF
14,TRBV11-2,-,ASTLFGATNYNEQF
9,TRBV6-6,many,ASTGRFEQY
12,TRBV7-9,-,ASSFEQVFFEQF
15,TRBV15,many,ATSRDLSSGVYNEQF
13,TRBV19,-,ASTPGLAGLEVQY
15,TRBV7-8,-,ASSFTPGPSAKNIQY
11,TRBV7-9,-,ASSLPQGNGYT
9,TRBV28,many,ASSLVDTQY
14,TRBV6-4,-,ASSDSVTASYNEQF
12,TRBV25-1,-,ASSEGQVHTEAF
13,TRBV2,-,ASKSDRADQETQY
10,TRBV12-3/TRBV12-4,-,ASSPYSYEQY
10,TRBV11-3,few,ASSPPNTEAF
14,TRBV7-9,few,ASSLRWPGYSDEQY
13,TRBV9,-,ASSGRVSSYNEQF
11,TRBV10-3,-,AISEWLTDTQY
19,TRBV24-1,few,ATSGPYHRTSGESSYNEQF
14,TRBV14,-,ASSQDRYSYTDTQY
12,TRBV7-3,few,ASTPGLAGGELF
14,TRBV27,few,ASSPRQSARYNEQF
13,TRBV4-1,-,ASSQAPGDTGELF
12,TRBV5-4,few,ASSEPPGTDTQY
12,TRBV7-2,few,ASSLGRQGLEAF